The rows below give T cell receptor beta chains drawn from one sample of a study of T cells in tumors and immune-related adverse events. TCRdb's table, derived via immunoSEQ multiplex PCR, lists solely in-frame clones and lacks some. The table includes 9,900 or so clones, 85% to 95% detected once. The sample was lymph node tissue, taken from a patient treated with anti-PD-1 therapy. The receptor source for this set is a female donor with metastatic renal cell carcinoma. CDR3s include the opening cysteine and the closing phenylalanine or tryptophan. The D gene is left open where the match is weak. Expanded clones get a size class; other rows say once, few or many, or leave the size out.

v_gene	j_gene	abundance	d_gene	CDR3nt	CDR3aa
TRBV4-3	TRBJ1-2	-	-	TGCGCCAGCAGCCCTCTCTCGACGGGGGTGTACTATGGCTACACCTTC	CASSPLSTGVYYGYTF
TRBV15	TRBJ1-2	-	-	TGTGCCACCAGTAATCCGGGGAACGAGAGAGGATATGGCTACACCTTC	CATSNPGNERGYGYTF
TRBV2	TRBJ2-7	-	-	TGTGCCAGCAGCCGAGCCCGGGGGTACGAGCAGTACTTC	CASSRARGYEQYF
TRBV5-4	TRBJ2-5	-	-	TGTGCCAGCAGCTTTACAGGGGGGGCGGGTACGGAGACCCAGTACTTC	CASSFTGGAGTETQYF
TRBV5-1	TRBJ1-2	-	TRBD1	TGCGCCAGCAGCTCCACAGGGGACTATGGCTACACCTTC	CASSSTGDYGYTF
TRBV2	TRBJ1-2	-	-	TGTGCCAGCAGTGACAGCTCTAACTATGGCTACACCTTC	CASSDSSNYGYTF
TRBV7-8	TRBJ1-6	-	TRBD1	TGTGCCAGCAGCTCGCAGGGACAGGCTTATTCACCCCTCCACTTT	CASSSQGQAYSPLHF
TRBV6-1	TRBJ2-7	-	TRBD2	TGTCAAATATCGGGTAGCGGGAACCACGAGCAGTACTTC	CQISGSGNHEQYF
TRBV4-2	TRBJ2-7	-	TRBD1	TGTGCCAGCAGTTACGCCCGGACAGGGGCAGGGGCCTACGAGCAGTACTTC	CASSYARTGAGAYEQYF
TRBV5-5	TRBJ1-3	-	TRBD1	TGTGCCAGCAGCAATACAGGGGTTAGCTCTGGAAACACCATATATTTT	CASSNTGVSSGNTIYF
TRBV4-1	TRBJ1-1	-	-	TGCGCCAGCAGCCAAGATCGCGGGGCGCCCACTGAAGCTTTCTTT	CASSQDRGAPTEAFF
TRBV12-5	TRBJ2-2	-	-	TGTGCTAGTGGTTTGGTTGCGGAGAACACCGGGGAGCTGTTTTTT	CASGLVAENTGELFF
TRBV6-6	TRBJ2-1	once	-	TGTGCCAGCAGTTCGGACAGCAATGAGCAGTTCTTC	CASSSDSNEQFF
TRBV30	TRBJ2-1	-	-	TGTGCCGGTATTGGCAGGCCCAAGGATGAGCAGTTCTTC	CAGIGRPKDEQFF
TRBV27	TRBJ2-3	once	TRBD2	TGTGCCAGCAAGGGACTAGCGGGAGAGGGAGATACGCAGTATTTT	CASKGLAGEGDTQYF
TRBV7-9	TRBJ2-2	-	TRBD1	TGTGCCAGCAGCACTCGACAGGGGCCCCTTGGGACCGGGGAGCTGTTTTTT	CASSTRQGPLGTGELFF
TRBV6-1	TRBJ1-5	-	-	TGTGCCAGCAGTCGGGTTGGTCAGCCCCAGCATTTT	CASSRVGQPQHF
TRBV7-6	TRBJ1-1	few	-	TGTGCCAGCAGCCTACTCGGCACTGAAGCTTTCTTT	CASSLLGTEAFF
TRBV30	TRBJ2-5	-	-	TGTGCCTGGAGTGTCTTAGGCGACCAAGAGACCCAGTACTTC	CAWSVLGDQETQYF
TRBV6-1	TRBJ2-7	-	-	TGTGCCACTGGTGGCTTGGCCTACGAGCAGTACTTC	CATGGLAYEQYF
TRBV18	TRBJ2-1	-	-	TGTGCCAGCTCACCAGGGGGGAGTAGTGAGCAGTTCTTC	CASSPGGSSEQFF
TRBV19	TRBJ2-7	-	-	TGTGCCTATACGGGGGTTCCCTACGAGCAGTACTTC	CAYTGVPYEQYF